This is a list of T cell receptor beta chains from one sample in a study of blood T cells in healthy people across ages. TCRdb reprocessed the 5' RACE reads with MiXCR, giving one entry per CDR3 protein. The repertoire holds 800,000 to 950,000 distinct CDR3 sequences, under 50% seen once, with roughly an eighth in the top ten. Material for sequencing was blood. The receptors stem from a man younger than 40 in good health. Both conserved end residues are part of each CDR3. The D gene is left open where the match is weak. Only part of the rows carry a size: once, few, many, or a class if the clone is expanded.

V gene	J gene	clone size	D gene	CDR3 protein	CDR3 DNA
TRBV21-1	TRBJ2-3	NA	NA	CASSRTQLVADTQYF	TGTGCCAGCAGCAGGACCCAACTTGTCGCGGATACGCAGTATTTT
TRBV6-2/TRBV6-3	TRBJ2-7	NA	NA	CASSYGLANPDEQYF	TGTGCCAGCAGTTACGGACTGGCAAATCCCGACGAGCAGTACTTC
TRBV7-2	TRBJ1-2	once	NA	CASSLSGAGRGGYTF	TGTGCCAGCAGCCTGTCAGGGGCCGGTAGAGGTGGCTACACCTTC
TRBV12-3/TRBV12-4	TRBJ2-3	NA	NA	CASSPGMILSTDTQYF	TGTGCCAGCAGTCCGGGGATGATCCTAAGCACAGATACGCAGTATTTT
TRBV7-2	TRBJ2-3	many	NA	CASSLARTDTQYF	TGTGCCAGCAGCTTAGCTCGCACAGATACGCAGTATTTT
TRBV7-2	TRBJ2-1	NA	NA	CASRRSDVEQFF	TGTGCCAGCAGGAGGAGCGACGTTGAGCAGTTCTTC
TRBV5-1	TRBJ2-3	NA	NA	CASSSLGDWRDTQYF	TGCGCCAGCAGCTCTCTCGGGGACTGGAGAGATACGCAGTATTTT
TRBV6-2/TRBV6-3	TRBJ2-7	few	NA	CASSYSSGTFYEQYF	TGTGCCAGCAGTTATTCCTCCGGGACATTCTACGAGCAGTACTTC
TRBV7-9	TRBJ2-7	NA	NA	CASSPPSDNEQYF	TGTGCCAGCAGCCCTCCCTCGGACAATGAGCAGTACTTC
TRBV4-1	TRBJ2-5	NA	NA	CASSPRGVQETQYF	TGCGCCAGCAGCCCCCGTGGGGTTCAAGAGACCCAGTACTTC
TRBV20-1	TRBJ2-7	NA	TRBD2	CSARPKGAGGPYEQYF	TGCAGTGCTAGACCCAAGGGGGCGGGGGGGCCCTACGAGCAGTACTTC
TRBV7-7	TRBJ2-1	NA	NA	CACSFGLASYNEQFF	TGTGCTTGCAGCTTCGGGCTAGCCTCCTACAATGAGCAGTTCTTC
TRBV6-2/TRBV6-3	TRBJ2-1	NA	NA	CASSYQRSSYNEQFF	TGTGCCAGCAGTTACCAGCGGAGCTCCTACAATGAGCAGTTCTTC
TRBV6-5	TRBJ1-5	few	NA	CASSSEEGVGNQPQHF	TGTGCCAGCAGTTCGGAGGAAGGTGTGGGTAATCAGCCCCAGCATTTT
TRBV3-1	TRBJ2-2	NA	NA	CASSPWTLRTGELFF	TGTGCCAGCAGCCCATGGACCCTCCGCACCGGGGAGCTGTTTTTT
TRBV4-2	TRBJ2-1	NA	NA	CASSQDDGGWDEQFF	TGTGCCAGCAGCCAAGATGACGGGGGATGGGATGAGCAGTTCTTC
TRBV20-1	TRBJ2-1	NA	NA	CSARPRRPNNEQFF	TGCAGTGCTAGACCGCGGAGACCTAACAATGAGCAGTTCTTC
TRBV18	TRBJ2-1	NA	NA	CASSSRPLGNEQFF	TGTGCCAGCTCATCTCGGCCACTCGGAAATGAGCAGTTCTTC
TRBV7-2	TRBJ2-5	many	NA	CASSYRTQETQYF	TGTGCCAGCAGCTACCGGACCCAAGAGACCCAGTACTTC
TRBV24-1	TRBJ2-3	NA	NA	CATSDPNTQYF	TGTGCCACCAGTGACCCTAATACGCAGTATTTT
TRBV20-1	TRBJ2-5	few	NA	CSAGTKETQYF	TGCAGTGCTGGGACAAAAGAGACCCAGTACTTC
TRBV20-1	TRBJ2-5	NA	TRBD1	CSARDPSPGTAIGETQYF	TGCAGTGCTAGAGATCCCAGTCCCGGGACAGCTATCGGGGAGACCCAGTACTTC
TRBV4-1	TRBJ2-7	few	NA	CASSQVGQSGYEQYF	TGCGCCAGCAGCCAAGTTGGACAGTCAGGCTACGAGCAGTACTTC
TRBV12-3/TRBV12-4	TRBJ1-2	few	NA	CASSLGAGWGGYTF	TGTGCCAGCAGTCTCGGGGCAGGGTGGGGTGGCTACACCTTC
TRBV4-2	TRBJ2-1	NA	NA	CASSREYPNSYNKQFF	TGTGCCAGCAGCCGAGAATACCCTAACTCCTACAATAAGCAGTTCTTC
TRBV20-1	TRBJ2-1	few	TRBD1	CSARHPDRGYNEQFF	TGCAGTGCTAGGCATCCAGACAGGGGATACAATGAGCAGTTCTTC
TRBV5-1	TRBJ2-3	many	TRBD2	CASSSSGGSTDTQYF	TGTGCCAGCAGCTCTAGCGGGGGTAGCACAGATACGCAGTATTTT
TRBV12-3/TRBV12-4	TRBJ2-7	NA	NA	CASSLSPTREQYF	TGTGCCAGCAGTTTGTCTCCCACTCGGGAGCAGTACTTC
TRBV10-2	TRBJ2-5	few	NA	CASKNYLGETQYF	TGCGCCAGCAAGAATTATCTAGGAGAGACCCAGTACTTC
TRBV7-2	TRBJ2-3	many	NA	CASSLGPYTDTQYF	TGTGCCAGCAGCTTAGGACCGTACACAGATACGCAGTATTTT